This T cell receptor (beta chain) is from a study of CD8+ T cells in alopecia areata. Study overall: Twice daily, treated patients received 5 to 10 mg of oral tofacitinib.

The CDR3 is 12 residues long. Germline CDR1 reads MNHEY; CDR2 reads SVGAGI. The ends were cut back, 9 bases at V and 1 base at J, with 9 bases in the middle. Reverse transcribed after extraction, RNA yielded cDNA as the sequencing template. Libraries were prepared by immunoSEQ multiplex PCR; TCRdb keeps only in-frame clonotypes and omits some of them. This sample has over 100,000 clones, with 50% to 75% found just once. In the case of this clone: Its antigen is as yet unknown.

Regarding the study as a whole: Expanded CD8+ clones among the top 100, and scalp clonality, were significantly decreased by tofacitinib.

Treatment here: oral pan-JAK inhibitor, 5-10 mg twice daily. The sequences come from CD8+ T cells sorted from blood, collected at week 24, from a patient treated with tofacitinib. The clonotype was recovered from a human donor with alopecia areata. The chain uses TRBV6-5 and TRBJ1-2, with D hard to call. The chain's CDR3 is CASFYFNYGYTF. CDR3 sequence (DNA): TGTGCCAGTTTTTACTTTAACTATGGCTACACCTTC.